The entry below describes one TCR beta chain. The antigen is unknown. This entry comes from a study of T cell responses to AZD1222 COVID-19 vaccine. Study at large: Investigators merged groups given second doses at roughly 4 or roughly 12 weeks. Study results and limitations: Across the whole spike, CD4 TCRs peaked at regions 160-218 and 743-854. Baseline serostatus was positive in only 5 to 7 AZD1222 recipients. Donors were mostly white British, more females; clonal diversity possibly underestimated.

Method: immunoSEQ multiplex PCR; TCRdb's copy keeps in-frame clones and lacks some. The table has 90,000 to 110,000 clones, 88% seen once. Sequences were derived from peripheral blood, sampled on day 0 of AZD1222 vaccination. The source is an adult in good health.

In nucleotides, the CDR3 is TGTGCCAGTAGTATCTCCTTTGGGGGGAGAGGAGCAGATACGCAGTATTTT. Translation: CASSISFGGRGADTQYF. This chain uses TRBV19 with TRBJ2-3; D is perhaps TRBD2 (6 bases). The CDR3 contains 17 residues. Per germline, CDR1 LNHDA and CDR2 SQIVND (reference sequence). Trimming left V 3 bases short and J 4 bases short, with 20 bases between.